This T cell receptor beta chain was recorded in a study of blood T cell dynamics during melanoma immunotherapy. Study-wide context: Standard first-line treatment here was pembrolizumab or nivolumab plus ipilimumab in metastatic melanoma.

This clone was seen a few times. Time point reported: pre-treatment baseline. Apart from two fast progressors, RECIST 1.1 response was judged 12 weeks post-infusion. No patient had earlier systemic cancer treatment, concurrent immunosuppressants, or another active cancer. The germline gives CDR1 LNHNV, CDR2 YYDKDF (reference sequence). Trimming removed 4 bases from V and 6 bases from J, with 7 bases in between. This CDR3 is 12 amino acids long. Profiling relied on immunoSEQ multiplex PCR, and the TCRdb table lists in-frame clones only, not all of them. This sample yields over 10,000 clones, of which about four fifths are seen a single time; around 9.5% belongs to the top ten.

The TCR was taken from a human donor with melanoma. This chain connects TRBV15 to TRBJ1-5, with D perhaps matching TRBD1 (5 bases). Specimen: blood, collected from a patient treated with checkpoint blockade. The CDR3 region is CATSIDSQPQHF. In DNA form, the CDR3 reads TGTGCCACCAGCATTGACAGTCAGCCCCAGCATTTT.